This entry lists 6 T cell receptor beta chains sequenced from one sample in a study of T cells after yellow fever vaccination. TCRdb re-analysed the 5' RACE reads in MiXCR, keeping a single row per CDR3 protein. The table has more than 300,000 distinct CDR3 sequences, over 8.5% seen once. The material was CD4+ T cells sorted from PBMCs, obtained 45 days after the yellow fever booster vaccination. The receptor set was obtained from a man aged 18 to 29 who received the YFV17D yellow fever vaccine.

The rearrangement joins TRBV2 to TRBJ2-5; perhaps TRBD2 as D (6 bases). This CDR3 region has 13 residues. V was trimmed by 3 bases and J by 3 bases, leaving 8 bases between them. Germline V lookup: CDR1 SNHLY, CDR2 FYNNEI. The CDR3 reads CASSDGLKETQYF. In nucleotides, the CDR3 is TGTGCCAGCAGTGACGGACTAAAAGAGACCCAGTACTTC.

J is TRBJ2-5 and V is TRBV12-3 or TRBV12-4; TRBD1 matches at 9 bases. This CDR3 is 13 amino acids long. The V and J ends lost 6 bases and 4 bases, in that order; junction bases with no gene match: 3. CDR3 DNA sequence: TGTGCCAGCAGCTGGGGACAGGGAGAGACCCAGTACTTC. Protein sequence: CASSWGQGETQYF.

This clonotype was recorded at least ten times. The chain recombines TRBV24-1 with TRBJ2-1; TRBD1 agrees at 7 bases. The germline V gene has CDR1 KGHDR and CDR2 SFDVKD. The CDR3 loop spans 13 amino acids. V lost 3 bases, J lost 9 bases, and 4 bases stayed unmatched. The CDR3 DNA follows: TGTGCCACCAGTGATGCCGCAGGGGGTGAGCAGTTCTTC. Translated: CATSDAAGGEQFF.

This clonotype was detected only a few times. V gene TRBV29-1 combines with J gene TRBJ2-7; 11 nucleotides match TRBD1. Germline V CDR1 and CDR2: SQVTM, ANQGSEA. CDR3 size: 13 residues. V lost 4 bases to trimming and J lost 5 bases; unmatched junction nucleotides: 4. This CDR3 is CSVGWDRGNEQYF. CDR3 nucleotides: TGCAGCGTTGGATGGGACAGGGGGAACGAGCAGTACTTC.

Only a few counts were recorded for this clonotype. The CDR3 loop is CASSPRTGGDQPQHF. The CDR3 DNA sequence: TGTGCCAGCAGTCCTCGGACCGGAGGGGATCAGCCCCAGCATTTT. The V gene is TRBV12-3 or TRBV12-4, the J gene TRBJ1-5; tentatively, D is TRBD1 (5 bases). The V gene lost 5 bases and the J gene lost 5 bases, with 16 bases spanning the gap. CDR3 length: 15 amino acids.

This clonotype was seen a few times. The genes are TRBV7-2 and TRBJ2-6; 9 nucleotides align to TRBD1. The CDR3 contains 17 residues. Germline values: CDR1 SGHTA, CDR2 FQGNSA. After removal of 5 bases from V and 5 bases from J, the junction contained 10 bases not matched to a gene. The CDR3 DNA reads as TGTGCCAGCAGCAGGACAGGGGACTCTGAAAGGGCCAACGTCCTGACTTTC. Translating it yields CASSRTGDSERANVLTF.